Each of the 2 T cell receptor beta chains below was sequenced from the same sample in a study of blood T cell repertoires in COVID-19. Profiled with immunoSEQ multiplex PCR; TCRdb holds only in-frame clones, not every one. The sample holds hundreds of thousands of clones, 80% to 90% seen once. Sequencing was performed on peripheral blood. The receptors here all came from a man aged 80 or over with acute or convalescent COVID-19.

The J gene is TRBJ2-3, the V gene TRBV11-2, with D perhaps TRBD2 (5 bases). The CDR3 loop spans 14 amino acids. V lost 6 bases and J 2 bases, leaving 12 bases between the germline ends. The germline gives CDR1 SGHAT, CDR2 FQNNGV. CDR3 sequence reads: CASSPGVFTDTQYF. As DNA, the CDR3 is TGTGCCAGCAGTCCCGGGGTCTTCACAGATACGCAGTATTTT.

This clone was recorded only once. J is TRBJ2-1 and V is TRBV19, with 8 bases lining up with TRBD1. After removal of 5 bases from V and 2 bases from J, the junction contained 14 bases not matched to a gene. The CDR3 totals 18 residues. From germline, CDR1 is LNHDA and CDR2 SQIVND (reference sequence). The CDR3 spells CASSPGTGSAFTYNEQFF. The CDR3 nucleotides read TGTGCCAGTAGTCCAGGGACAGGCTCAGCATTCACCTACAATGAGCAGTTCTTC.